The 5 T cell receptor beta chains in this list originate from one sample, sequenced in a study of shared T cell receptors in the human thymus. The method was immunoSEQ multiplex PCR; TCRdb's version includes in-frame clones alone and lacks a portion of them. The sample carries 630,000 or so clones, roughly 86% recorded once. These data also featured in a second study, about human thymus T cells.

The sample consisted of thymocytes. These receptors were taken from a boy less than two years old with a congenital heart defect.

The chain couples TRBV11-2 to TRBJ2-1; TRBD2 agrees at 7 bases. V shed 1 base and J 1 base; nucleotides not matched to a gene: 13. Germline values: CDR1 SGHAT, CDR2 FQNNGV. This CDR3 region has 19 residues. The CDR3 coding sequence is TGTGCCAGCAGCTTAGTCCACGGGGGGAGAGGGGTTTCCTACAATGAGCAGTTCTTC. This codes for CASSLVHGGRGVSYNEQFF.

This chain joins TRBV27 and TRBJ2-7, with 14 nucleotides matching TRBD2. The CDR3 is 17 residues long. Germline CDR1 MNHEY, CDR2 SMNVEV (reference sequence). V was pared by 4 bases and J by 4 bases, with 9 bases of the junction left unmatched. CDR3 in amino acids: CASSSLGTSGRTYEQYF. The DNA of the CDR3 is TGTGCCAGCAGTTCCCTCGGGACTAGCGGGAGAACGTACGAGCAGTACTTC.

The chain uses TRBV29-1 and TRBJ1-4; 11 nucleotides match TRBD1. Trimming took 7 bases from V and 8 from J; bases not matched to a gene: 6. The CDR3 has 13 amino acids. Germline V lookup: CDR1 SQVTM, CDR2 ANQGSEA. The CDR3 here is CSAEGTGGEKLFF. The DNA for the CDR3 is TGCAGCGCCGAAGGGACAGGGGGGGAAAAACTGTTTTTT.

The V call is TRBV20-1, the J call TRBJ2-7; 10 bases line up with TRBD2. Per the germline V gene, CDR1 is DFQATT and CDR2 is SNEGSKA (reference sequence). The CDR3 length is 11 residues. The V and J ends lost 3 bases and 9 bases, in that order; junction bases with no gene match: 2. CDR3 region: CSASGTSVQYF. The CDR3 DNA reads TGCAGTGCTAGCGGGACTAGCGTGCAGTACTTC.

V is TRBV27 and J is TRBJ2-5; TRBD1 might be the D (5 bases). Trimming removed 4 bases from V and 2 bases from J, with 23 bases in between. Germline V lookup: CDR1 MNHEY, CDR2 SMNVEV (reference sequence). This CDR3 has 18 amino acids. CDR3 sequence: CASSSQGVGQGGQETQYF. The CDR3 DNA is TGTGCCAGCAGTTCTCAGGGCGTGGGGCAGGGTGGGCAAGAGACCCAGTACTTC.